The following is a T cell receptor (beta chain) sequence with its context. Its antigen remains unidentified. TCRdb reanalysed the reads using MiXCR and keeps one entry per CDR3 protein. The data hold 70,000 or so distinct CDR3 sequences, with about 29% observed a single time. Germline CDR1 is SGDLS and CDR2 is YYNGEE. CDR3 length: 16 amino acids. Trimming pared 0 bases from V and 4 bases from J, leaving 16 bases between. These data originate in a study of T cell repertoires in cytomegalovirus infection. The material was CD8+ T cells from cultured PBMCs, obtained from culture after CMV antigen stimulation. The receptor's source is a human donor in good health (CMV status not recorded). Some clones in this sample may be carry-over from other donors' samples. The chain links TRBV9 to TRBJ1-2, with D unclear. The CDR3 sequence is CASSVGDNMIGYGYTF. CDR3 sequence (DNA): TGTGCCAGCAGCGTAGGCGACAATATGATCGGCTATGGCTACACCTTC.